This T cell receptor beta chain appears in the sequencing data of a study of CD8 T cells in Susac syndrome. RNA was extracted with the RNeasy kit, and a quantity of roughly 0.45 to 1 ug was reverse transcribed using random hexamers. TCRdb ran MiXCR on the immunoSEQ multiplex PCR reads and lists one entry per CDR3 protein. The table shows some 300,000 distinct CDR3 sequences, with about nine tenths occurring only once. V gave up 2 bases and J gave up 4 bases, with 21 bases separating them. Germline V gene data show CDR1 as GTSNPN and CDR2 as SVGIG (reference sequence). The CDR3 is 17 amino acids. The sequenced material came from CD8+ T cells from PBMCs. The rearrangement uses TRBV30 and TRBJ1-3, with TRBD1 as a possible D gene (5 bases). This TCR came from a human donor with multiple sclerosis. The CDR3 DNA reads TGTGCCTGGAGTAAGAGGGGTAGCCAGGGCTACGGAAACACCATATATTTT. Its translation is CAWSKRGSQGYGNTIYF.